Sequencing of this TCR beta chain was carried out in a study of CD8 T cells in Susac syndrome. As concerns this clonotype: One end of the junction fails to match germline, which may point to a read error.

It was with random hexamers that roughly 0.45 to 1 ug RNA was reverse transcribed. MiXCR was run by TCRdb on the immunoSEQ multiplex PCR reads, yielding one entry per CDR3 protein. The sample has 77,000 or so distinct CDR3 sequences; approximately 94% are singletons. The germline V gene has CDR1 SGHVS and CDR2 FNYEAQ. The CDR3 covers 16 residues. The sequence derives from a human donor with multiple sclerosis. The rearrangement uses TRBV7-6 and TRBJ2-7; 9 bases line up with TRBD2. Sequenced input: CD8+ T cells from PBMCs. In DNA, the CDR3 is TGTGCCAGCAGCCTAGCCGTGGCGGGAGGGCCAGTCGAGCAGTACTTC. Its protein is CASSLAVAGGPVEQYF.